This entry is about one TCR beta chain. These data belong to a study of blood T cell repertoires in COVID-19. As for the study in general: PBMCs, B-cell-depleted T cells, or T cells were the source of the cDNA or gDNA that made up the material.

Profiled with immunoSEQ multiplex PCR; TCRdb holds only in-frame clones, not every one. The sample holds 250,000 to 300,000 clones, about nine tenths seen once. Sequenced: peripheral blood. This sequence originates from a woman under 40 with COVID-19, enrolled during active disease.

CDR3: CASSLFGLGETQYF. CDR3 DNA: TGTGCCAGCAGCTTATTTGGACTAGGCGAGACCCAGTACTTC. The chain joins TRBV7-8 to TRBJ2-5; 7 bases agree with TRBD2. The length of the CDR3 is 14 residues. Germline V gene lookup returns CDR1 SGHVS and CDR2 FQNEAQ. After removal of 2 bases from V and 5 bases from J, the junction contained 5 bases not matched to a gene.